The 30 T cell receptor beta chains below were found in one sample sequenced in a study of cytomegalovirus exposure and HLA in healthy donors. Use of 60 Vbeta and 13 Jbeta primers characterized the PCR. The repertoire was sequenced with immunoSEQ multiplex PCR; TCRdb's copy has only in-frame clones and lacks some. The sample table sets out some 160,000 clones. Source material: PBMCs. Receptors were obtained from a man aged 30 to 45 in good health and CMV-seronegative.

This chain links TRBV6-1 with TRBJ2-7, with a tentative D call TRBD2 (5 bases). Germline V gene lookup returns CDR1 MNHNS and CDR2 SASEGT. This CDR3 region has 15 residues. V dropped 4 bases and J dropped 6 bases, with 19 bases sitting between them. CDR3 bases: TGTGCCAGCAGTGGGGAGAGGCTGTACGACCGCGAGCAGTACTTC. Protein sequence: CASSGERLYDREQYF.

The chain combines TRBV5-4 with TRBJ2-1; D perhaps matches TRBD2 (5 bases). Trimming removed 5 bases from V and 7 bases from J, with 10 bases in between. This CDR3 is built from 12 residues. Germline assignment: CDR1 SGHNT and CDR2 YYREEE (reference sequence). CDR3 DNA sequence: TGTGCCAGCAGGAGGGCCGAGAATGAGCAGTTCTTC. Translated, it gives CASRRAENEQFF.

The V gene is TRBV19, the J gene TRBJ2-3; 7 bases are shared with TRBD2. The germline V gene encodes CDR1 LNHDA and CDR2 SQIVND (reference sequence). The V segment lost 7 bases and the J segment 2 bases; nucleotides outside the gene matches: 6. The length of the CDR3 is 14 residues. The CDR3 DNA reads TGTGCCAGTAAAACTAGCGCGACCACAGATACGCAGTATTTT. Protein sequence: CASKTSATTDTQYF. The variable domain in full, completed from reference TRBV19 and TRBJ2-3, reads DGGITQSPKYLFRKEGQNVTLSCEQNLNHDAMYWYRQDPGQGLRLIYYSQIVNDFQKGDIAEGYSVSREKKESFPLTVTSAQKNPTAFYLCASKTSATTDTQYFGPGTRLTVL.

The CDR3 is CASSVVYQPYEQYF. The CDR3 coding sequence is TGTGCCAGCAGTGTAGTTTACCAACCCTACGAGCAGTACTTC. The chain is built from TRBV2 and TRBJ2-7; D is ambiguous. The CDR3 sequence is 14 residues long. The V end lost 4 bases, the J end lost 2 bases, and 12 bases lay between the germline ends. The germline V gene has CDR1 SNHLY and CDR2 FYNNEI. The full variable domain, with the rest looked up from reference TRBV2 and TRBJ2-7, is EPEVTQTPSHQVTQMGQEVILRCVPISNHLYFYWYRQILGQKVEFLVSFYNNEISEKSEIFDDQFSVERPDGSNFTLKIRSTKLEDSAMYFCASSVVYQPYEQYFGPGTRLTVT.

This chain joins TRBV6-6 and TRBJ2-7; possibly TRBD2 for D (6 bases). V was clipped by 0 bases and J by 0 bases, with 9 bases between them. The CDR3 runs to 15 residues. Germline V gene lookup returns CDR1 MNHNY and CDR2 SVGAGI (reference sequence). The CDR3, as DNA: TGTGCCAGCAGTTACTCCCGGGACTTCTCCTACGAGCAGTACTTC. Translating it yields CASSYSRDFSYEQYF.

This chain connects TRBV19 to TRBJ2-1; D remains unclear. From germline, CDR1 is LNHDA and CDR2 SQIVND (reference sequence). V lost 6 bases and J lost 0, with 15 bases in between. The CDR3 length is 16 residues. CDR3 sequence: CASSLSSSSSYNEQFF. The CDR3 coding sequence is TGTGCCAGTAGCCTGTCCTCATCGAGCTCCTACAATGAGCAGTTCTTC.

The rearrangement uses TRBV29-1 and TRBJ2-5; 12 nucleotides match TRBD2. CDR1 and CDR2 (germline): SQVTM, ANQGSEA. V lost 5 bases to trimming and J lost 0 bases; unmatched junction nucleotides: 7. CDR3 length: 16 amino acids. For the CDR3, the DNA is TGCAGCGTTTCGACTAGCGGGAGCCCGTACCAAGAGACCCAGTACTTC. Encoded protein: CSVSTSGSPYQETQYF.

The chain uses TRBV11-3 and TRBJ2-1, with a weak D call TRBD2 (5 bases). Between the trimmed V and J ends, which lost 5 bases and 4 bases, there was a span of 12 bases. This CDR3 region has 14 residues. Germline-derived CDR1 and CDR2 are SGHNT and YENEEA. CDR3 nucleotide sequence: TGTGCCAGCAGCCGAATGACGGGGTACAATGAGCAGTTCTTC. It codes for CASSRMTGYNEQFF.

The J gene is TRBJ1-2, the V gene TRBV29-1; 8 bases fit TRBD1. Germline V gene data show CDR1 as SQVTM and CDR2 as ANQGSEA. This CDR3 is 14 amino acids long. After removal of 6 bases from V and 4 bases from J, the junction contained 10 bases not matched to a gene. DNA of the CDR3: TGCAGCGTAAAGGCTCAGGGGGCAGCCTATGGCTACACCTTC. Translation: CSVKAQGAAYGYTF.

J is TRBJ2-7 and V is TRBV11-2, with 10 bases matching TRBD2. Germline trimming cut 1 base from V and 4 bases from J; bases unmatched to any gene: 1. The CDR3 sequence is 14 residues long. Germline CDR1 reads SGHAT; CDR2 reads FQNNGV. For the CDR3, the DNA is TGTGCCAGCAGCTTAGGGACTAGCGGATACGAGCAGTACTTC. Protein: CASSLGTSGYEQYF.

J is TRBJ2-1 and V is TRBV27; 7 bases map to TRBD2. CDR3 size: 17 residues. The germline gives CDR1 MNHEY, CDR2 SMNVEV (reference sequence). Trimming at V came to 3 bases and at J to 0 bases, leaving 8 bases not matched to a gene. The CDR3: CASSLGREPRSYNEQFF. For the CDR3, the DNA is TGTGCCAGCAGTTTGGGGCGGGAGCCCCGCTCCTACAATGAGCAGTTCTTC.

The chain combines TRBV10-2 with TRBJ1-4, with a weak D call TRBD1 (5 bases). Germline V lookup: CDR1 WSHSY, CDR2 SAAADI. There are 13 residues in the CDR3. Trimming shortened V by 6 bases and J by 8 bases, and 13 bases separated the two germline ends. The CDR3 DNA reads as TGCGCCAGCAGGGACAAACAAAGCGAAAAACTGTTTTTT. Amino acid sequence: CASRDKQSEKLFF.

This sequence joins TRBV18 and TRBJ2-6; D perhaps matches TRBD2 (6 bases). From germline, CDR1 is KGHSH and CDR2 LQKENI. V gave up 0 bases and J gave up 0 bases, with 12 bases separating them. This CDR3 comprises 18 residues. CDR3 bases: TGTGCCAGCTCACCACCCGGGAGACAGCTCTCTGGGGCCAACGTCCTGACTTTC. This gives the protein CASSPPGRQLSGANVLTF. The full variable domain, rest sourced from reference TRBV18 and TRBJ2-6, is NAGVMQNPRHLVRRRGQEARLRCSPMKGHSHVYWYRQLPEEGLKFMVYLQKENIIDESGMPKERFSAEFPKEGPSILRIQQVVRGDSAAYFCASSPPGRQLSGANVLTFGAGSRLTVL.

The chain employs TRBV19 and TRBJ1-1, with D maybe TRBD1 (5 bases). There are 12 residues in the CDR3. The V end was cut by 10 bases, the J end by 5 bases, with 14 bases between. Looked up from germline, CDR1 is LNHDA and CDR2 is SQIVND (reference sequence). CDR3 sequence (DNA): TGTGCCATACGCGGGGCAGGAACTGAAGCTTTCTTT. Its translation: CAIRGAGTEAFF.

The chain combines TRBV4-2 with TRBJ2-5, with TRBD2 as a possible D gene (7 bases). This CDR3 has 17 amino acids. The germline V gene encodes CDR1 LGHNA and CDR2 YNFKEQ. V was clipped by 1 base and J by 1 base, with 16 bases between them. CDR3 sequence (DNA): TGTGCCAGCAGCCAAGCAAAGGGGGGGCGAAGCCAAGAGACCCAGTACTTC. Amino acids: CASSQAKGGRSQETQYF.

The CDR3, as DNA: TGTGCCAGCGGCCCACAAGCGGGAGCTCAAGAGACCCAGTACTTC. Translating gives CASGPQAGAQETQYF. The J gene is TRBJ2-5, the V gene TRBV11-2, with 8 positions matching TRBD2. Looked up from germline, CDR1 is SGHAT and CDR2 is FQNNGV. The V and J ends lost 8 bases and 2 bases, in that order; junction bases with no gene match: 10. The CDR3 totals 15 residues.

CDR3 loop: CASGEQGLNTGELFF. CDR3 DNA sequence: TGTGCCAGCGGGGAACAGGGTCTCAACACCGGGGAGCTGTTTTTT. The V gene is TRBV6-4, the J gene TRBJ2-2; possible D gene TRBD1, 6 bases. This CDR3 spans 15 amino acids. In germline, CDR1 is MRHNA, CDR2 SNTAGT. V lost 8 bases, J lost 2 bases, and 15 bases lay in between.

The V call is TRBV18, the J call TRBJ2-7, with 7 positions matching TRBD1. Germline V gene data show CDR1 as KGHSH and CDR2 as LQKENI. The CDR3 length is 14 residues. The V and J ends lost 1 base and 2 bases, in that order; junction bases with no gene match: 2. The CDR3 DNA reads TGTGCCAGCTCACCACGGCAGGGGGCCTACGAGCAGTACTTC. This codes for CASSPRQGAYEQYF.

This sequence joins TRBV5-8 and TRBJ2-1; TRBD2 might be the D (6 bases). This CDR3 is built from 18 residues. V lost 1 base to trimming and J lost 0 bases, with 17 bases between them. Looked up from germline, CDR1 is SGHTS and CDR2 is YDEGEE. The CDR3 nucleotides read TGTGCCAGCAGCTTGTTCTTAGCGGCTTCAAGCTCCTACAATGAGCAGTTCTTC. Its translation is CASSLFLAASSSYNEQFF.

The genes are TRBV28 and TRBJ1-2; the match to TRBD1 covers 8 bases. J lost 4 bases, V lost 6 bases, and 4 bases had no gene match. CDR3 size: 13 residues. The germline V gene encodes CDR1 MDHEN and CDR2 SYDVKM. The CDR3 here is CASSRGQVYGYTF. The CDR3, as DNA: TGTGCCAGCAGCCGGGGACAGGTCTATGGCTACACCTTC.

Note on this clone: In this CDR3 the conserved last residue, phenylalanine or tryptophan, is missing, so a read error is likely. It is unclear where the CDR3 begins or ends on the DNA, so no DNA is shown, and the CDR3 is as TCRdb lists it. The sample carries other DNA sequences with the same CDR3. The chain uses TRBV10-1 and TRBJ1-3. Germline assignment: CDR1 WNHNN and CDR2 SYGVQD (reference sequence). The CDR3 length equals 10 residues, ends included. The chain's CDR3 is CASSESRLYI.

This chain links TRBV6-6 with TRBJ1-1, with D unclear. The germline V gene encodes CDR1 MNHNY and CDR2 SVGAGI (reference sequence). The CDR3 is 14 residues long. Between the trimmed V and J ends, which lost 2 bases and 7 bases, there was a span of 14 bases. The CDR3 DNA is TGTGCCAGCAGTTACATCGGGGTGGGATTTGAAGCTTTCTTT. Its protein is CASSYIGVGFEAFF.

V and J are TRBV5-6 and TRBJ1-2; D uncertain. V was trimmed by 0 bases and J by 7 bases, leaving 10 bases between them. Germline V gives CDR1 SGHDT, CDR2 YYEEEE. This CDR3 is built from 13 residues. The CDR3 region has the DNA TGTGCCAGCAGCTTGGATGGCGGGCGTGGCTACACCTTC. Amino acid sequence: CASSLDGGRGYTF.

The chain couples TRBV5-1 to TRBJ1-2, with 7 positions matching TRBD1. Germline CDR1 and CDR2: SGHRS and YFSETQ. The CDR3 has 14 residues. With V trimmed by 1 base and J by 2 bases, 2 bases remained unmatched. The CDR3 bases are TGCGCCAGCAGCTTGACAGGGGCGAACTATGGCTACACCTTC. Its protein product is CASSLTGANYGYTF.

The chain links TRBV5-4 to TRBJ1-2, with 12 bases fitting TRBD1. Per germline, CDR1 SGHNT and CDR2 YYREEE (reference sequence). This CDR3 spans 15 amino acids. V shed 3 bases, J shed 6 bases, and the junction held 6 bases outside the gene matches. DNA of the CDR3: TGTGCCAGCAGCTCCCCGGGACAGGGGGCTCATGGCTACACCTTC. Its translation is CASSSPGQGAHGYTF. The full variable domain, completed using reference TRBV5-4 and TRBJ1-2, is ETGVTQSPTHLIKTRGQQVTLRCSSQSGHNTVSWYQQALGQGPQFIFQYYREEENGRGNFPPRFSGLQFPNYSSELNVNALELDDSALYLCASSSPGQGAHGYTFGSGTRLTVV.

The V gene is TRBV6-6, the J gene TRBJ2-3; TRBD1 matches 12 bases. CDR3 length: 15 amino acids. V was clipped by 6 bases and J by 6 bases; unmatched bases: 7. Germline V gene data show CDR1 as MNHNY and CDR2 as SVGAGI (reference sequence). CDR3 nucleotides: TGTGCCAGCAGACGGGACAGGGGGCTATGGGATACGCAGTATTTT. Its translation is CASRRDRGLWDTQYF.

This chain uses TRBV28 with TRBJ1-2; TRBD1 agrees at 12 bases. The CDR3 contains 15 residues. CDR1 and CDR2 (germline): MDHEN, SYDVKM. V trimming: 5 bases; J trimming: 4 bases; junction bases outside the gene matches: 5. Here the CDR3 DNA reads TGTGCCAGCAGTGACCCGGGACAGGGGGCCTATGGCTACACCTTC. Residues: CASSDPGQGAYGYTF.

This rearrangement joins TRBV7-2 to TRBJ2-5; no reliable D call. CDR1 and CDR2 (germline): SGHTA, FQGNSA. This CDR3 region has 15 residues. Trimming removed 2 bases from V and 1 base from J, with 11 bases in between. The CDR3, as DNA: TGTGCCAGCAGCTTATATCAGTCGTCCCAAGAGACCCAGTACTTC. Its protein is CASSLYQSSQETQYF.

The chain recombines TRBV30 with TRBJ1-1; D remains ambiguous. With 0 bases removed from V and 1 base from J, the gap between germline ends came to 21 bases. The length of the CDR3 is 18 residues. CDR1 and CDR2 (germline): GTSNPN, SVGIG (reference sequence). This CDR3 reads CAWSVLSLANSPNTEAFF. In DNA form, the CDR3 reads TGTGCCTGGAGTGTCCTATCGTTAGCGAATTCCCCGAACACTGAAGCTTTCTTT.

The chain employs TRBV4-1 and TRBJ1-1; 8 nucleotides match TRBD1. The CDR3 extends over 14 amino acids. V shed 3 bases, J shed 6 bases, and the junction held 6 bases outside the gene matches. Germline CDR1 and CDR2: MGHRA and YSYEKL. CDR3 amino acids: CASSHWTGLSEAFF. As DNA, the CDR3 is TGCGCCAGCAGCCATTGGACAGGGTTGTCTGAAGCTTTCTTT.